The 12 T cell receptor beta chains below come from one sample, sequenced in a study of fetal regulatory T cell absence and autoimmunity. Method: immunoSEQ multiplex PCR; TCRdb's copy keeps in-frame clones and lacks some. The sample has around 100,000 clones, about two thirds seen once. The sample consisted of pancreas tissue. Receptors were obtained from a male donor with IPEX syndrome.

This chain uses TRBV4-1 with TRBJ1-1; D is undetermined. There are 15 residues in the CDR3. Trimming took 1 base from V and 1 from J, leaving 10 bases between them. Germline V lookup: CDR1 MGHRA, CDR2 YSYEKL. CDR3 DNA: TGCGCCAGCAGCCAAGTATTAGACCCGAACACTGAAGCTTTCTTT. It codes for CASSQVLDPNTEAFF.

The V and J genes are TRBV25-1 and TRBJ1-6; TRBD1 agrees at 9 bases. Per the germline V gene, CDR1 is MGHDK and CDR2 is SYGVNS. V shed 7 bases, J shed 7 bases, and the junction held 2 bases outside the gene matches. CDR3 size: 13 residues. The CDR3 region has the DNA TGTGCCAGCAAAGGACAGGGGAATTCACCCCTCCACTTT. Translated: CASKGQGNSPLHF. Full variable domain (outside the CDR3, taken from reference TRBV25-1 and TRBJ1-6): EADIYQTPRYLVIGTGKKITLECSQTMGHDKMYWYQQDPGMELHLIHYSYGVNSTEKGDLSSESTVSRIRTEHFPLTLESARPSHTSQYLCASKGQGNSPLHFGNGTRLTVT.

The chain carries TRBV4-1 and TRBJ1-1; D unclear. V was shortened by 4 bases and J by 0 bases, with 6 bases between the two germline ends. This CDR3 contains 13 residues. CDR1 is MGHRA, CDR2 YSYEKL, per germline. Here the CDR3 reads CASSPHLNTEAFF. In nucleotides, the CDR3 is TGCGCCAGCAGCCCCCACTTGAACACTGAAGCTTTCTTT.

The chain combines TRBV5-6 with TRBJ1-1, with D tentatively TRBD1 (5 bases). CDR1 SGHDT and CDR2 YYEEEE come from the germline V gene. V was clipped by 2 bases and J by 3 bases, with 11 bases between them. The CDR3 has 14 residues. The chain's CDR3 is CASSFWQGYTEAFF. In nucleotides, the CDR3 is TGTGCCAGCAGCTTTTGGCAGGGCTACACTGAAGCTTTCTTT.

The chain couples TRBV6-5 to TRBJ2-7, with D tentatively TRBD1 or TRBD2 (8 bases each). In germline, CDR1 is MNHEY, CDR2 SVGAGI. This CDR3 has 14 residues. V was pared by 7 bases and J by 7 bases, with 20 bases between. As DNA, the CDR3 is TGTGCCAGCACTCCGGGGGGGACAGGATGGGAGCAGTACTTC. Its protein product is CASTPGGTGWEQYF.

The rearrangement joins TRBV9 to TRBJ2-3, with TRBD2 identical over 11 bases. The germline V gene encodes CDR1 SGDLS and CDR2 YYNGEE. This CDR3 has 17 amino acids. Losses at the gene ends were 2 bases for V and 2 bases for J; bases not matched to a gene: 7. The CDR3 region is CASSVASGRPLTDTQYF. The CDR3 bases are TGTGCCAGCAGCGTCGCTAGCGGGAGGCCGCTCACAGATACGCAGTATTTT. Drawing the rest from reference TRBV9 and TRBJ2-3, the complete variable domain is DSGVTQTPKHLITATGQRVTLRCSPRSGDLSVYWYQQSLDQGLQFLIQYYNGEERAKGNILERFSAQQFPDLHSELNLSSLELGDSALYFCASSVASGRPLTDTQYFGPGTRLTVL.

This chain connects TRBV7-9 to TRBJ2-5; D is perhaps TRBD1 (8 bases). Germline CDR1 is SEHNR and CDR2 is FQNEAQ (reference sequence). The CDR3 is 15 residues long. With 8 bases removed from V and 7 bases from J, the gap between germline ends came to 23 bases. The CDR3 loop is CASQPYLHRGGTQYF. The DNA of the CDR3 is TGTGCCAGCCAGCCATACCTCCACAGGGGGGGGACCCAGTACTTC.

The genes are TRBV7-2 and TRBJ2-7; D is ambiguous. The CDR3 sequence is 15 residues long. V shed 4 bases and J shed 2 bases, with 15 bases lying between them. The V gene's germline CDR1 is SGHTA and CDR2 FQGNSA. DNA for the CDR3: TGTGCCAGCAGCTCAAATCCAGGTTTGACCTACGAGCAGTACTTC. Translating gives CASSSNPGLTYEQYF.

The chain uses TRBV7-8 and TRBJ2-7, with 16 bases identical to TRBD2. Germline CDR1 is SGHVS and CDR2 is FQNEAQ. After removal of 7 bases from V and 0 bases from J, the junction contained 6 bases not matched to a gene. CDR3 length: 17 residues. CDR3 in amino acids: CASTAGLAGGSSYEQYF. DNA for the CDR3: TGTGCCAGCACCGCGGGACTAGCGGGGGGGAGCTCCTACGAGCAGTACTTC.

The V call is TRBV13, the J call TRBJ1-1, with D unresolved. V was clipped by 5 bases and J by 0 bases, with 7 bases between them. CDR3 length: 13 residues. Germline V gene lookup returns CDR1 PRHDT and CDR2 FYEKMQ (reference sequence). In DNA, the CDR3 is TGTGCCAGCAGCCTAGTACTGAACACTGAAGCTTTCTTT. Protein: CASSLVLNTEAFF.

CDR3 nucleotides: TGTGCCAGCAGACCTACAGGGAACTATGGCTACACCTTC. It codes for CASRPTGNYGYTF. V and J are TRBV6-6 and TRBJ1-2, with D possibly being TRBD1 (6 bases). Trimming cost V 6 bases and J 2 bases, with 10 bases left between them. Germline CDR1 MNHNY, CDR2 SVGAGI (reference sequence). The CDR3 loop spans 13 amino acids.

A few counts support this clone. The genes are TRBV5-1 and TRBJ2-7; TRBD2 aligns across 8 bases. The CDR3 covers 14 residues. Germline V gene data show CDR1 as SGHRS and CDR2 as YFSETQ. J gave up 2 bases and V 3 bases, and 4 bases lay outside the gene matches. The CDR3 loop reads CASSSGTSPYEQYF. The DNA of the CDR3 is TGCGCCAGCAGCTCCGGGACTAGTCCCTACGAGCAGTACTTC.